The entry below describes one T cell receptor (beta chain). CDR3 length equals 15 residues. Germline assignment: CDR1 LGHDT and CDR2 YNNKEL (reference sequence). This record belongs to a study of blood T cells in healthy people across ages. Using a J-beta primer mix together with a sample-barcoded 5' primer, a second PCR was run for about 7 to 12 cycles. TCRdb independently ran MiXCR on the 5' RACE reads; one entry per CDR3 protein. The profile shows 1.8 million or so distinct CDR3 sequences, about 39% of them singletons. V is TRBV3-1 and J is TRBJ2-4; 9 bases fit TRBD1. Matching the DNA end better, TRBJ2-7 makes the J call doubtful. Sequenced material: blood. The source is a human donor in good health. The CDR3 DNA reads as TGTGCCAGCAGCCAACCCGGACAGGGGAGGAACGAGCAGTACTTC. Its protein product is CASSQPGQGRNEQYF.